This T cell receptor (beta chain) was profiled in a study of regulatory T cells in long-lasting Graves disease. CDR3 regions were amplified by Arm-PCR using iRepertoire HTBI primers to build TCR beta libraries. TCRdb reprocessed the multiplex PCR reads with MiXCR, giving one entry per CDR3 protein. The table has under 450,000 distinct CDR3 sequences, about 23% seen once; the top ten hold less than 30%. As for time point: persistent/refractory GD, antithyroid drugs over 5 years with positive TRAb. Preparation of the TCR library used RNA extracted from PBMCs. The CDR3 spans 14 residues. V lost 7 bases, J lost 5 bases, and 17 bases lay in between. The germline CDR1 and CDR2 sequences are LGHDT and YNNKEL (reference sequence).

The chain has TRBV3-1 and TRBJ2-5; D perhaps matches TRBD1 (6 bases). The sample consisted of peripheral blood mononuclear cells (PBMCs), taken when the disease was refractory, from a patient treated with antithyroid drugs. The TCR sequence derives from a woman in her forties with Graves disease. CDR3 protein: CASKAAGVVETQYF. CDR3 bases: TGTGCCAGCAAAGCGGCAGGGGTGGTGGAGACCCAGTACTTC.